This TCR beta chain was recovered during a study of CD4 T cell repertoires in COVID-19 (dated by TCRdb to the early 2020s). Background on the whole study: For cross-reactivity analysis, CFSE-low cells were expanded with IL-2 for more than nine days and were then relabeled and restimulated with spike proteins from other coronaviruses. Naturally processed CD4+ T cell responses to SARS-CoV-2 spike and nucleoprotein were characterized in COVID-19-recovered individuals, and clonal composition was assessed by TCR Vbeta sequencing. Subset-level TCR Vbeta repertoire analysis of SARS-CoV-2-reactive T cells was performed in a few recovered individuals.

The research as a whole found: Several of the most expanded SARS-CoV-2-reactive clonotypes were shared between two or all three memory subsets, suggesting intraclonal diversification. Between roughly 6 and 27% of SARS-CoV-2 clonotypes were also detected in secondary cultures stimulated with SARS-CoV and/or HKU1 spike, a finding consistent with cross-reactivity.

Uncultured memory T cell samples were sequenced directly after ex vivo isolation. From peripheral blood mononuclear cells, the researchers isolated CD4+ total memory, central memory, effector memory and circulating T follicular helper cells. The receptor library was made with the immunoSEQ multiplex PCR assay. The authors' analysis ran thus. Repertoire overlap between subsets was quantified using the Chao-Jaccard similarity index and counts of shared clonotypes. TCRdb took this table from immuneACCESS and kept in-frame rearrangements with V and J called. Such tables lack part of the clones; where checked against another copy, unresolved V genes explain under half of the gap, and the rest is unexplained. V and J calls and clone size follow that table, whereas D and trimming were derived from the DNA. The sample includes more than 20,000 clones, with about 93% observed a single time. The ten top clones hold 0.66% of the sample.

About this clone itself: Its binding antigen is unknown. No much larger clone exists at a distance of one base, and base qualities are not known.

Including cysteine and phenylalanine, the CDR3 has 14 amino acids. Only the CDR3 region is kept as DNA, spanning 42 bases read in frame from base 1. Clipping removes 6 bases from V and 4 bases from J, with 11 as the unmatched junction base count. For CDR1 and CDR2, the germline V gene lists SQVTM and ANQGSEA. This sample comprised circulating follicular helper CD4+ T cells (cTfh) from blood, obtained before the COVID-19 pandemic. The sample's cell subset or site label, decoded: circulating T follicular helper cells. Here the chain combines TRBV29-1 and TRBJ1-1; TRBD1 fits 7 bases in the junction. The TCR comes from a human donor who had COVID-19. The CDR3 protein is CSVDAPAGGTEAFF. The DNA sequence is TGCAGCGTAGACGCCCCGGCAGGGGGCACTGAAGCTTTCTTT. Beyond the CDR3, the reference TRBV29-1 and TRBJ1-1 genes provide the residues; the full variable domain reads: SAVISQKPSRDICQRGTSLTIQCQVDSQVTMMFWYRQQPGQSLTLIATANQGSEATYESGFVIDKFPISRPNLTFSTLTVSNMSPEDSSIYLCSVDAPAGGTEAFFGQGTRLTVV.